These T cell receptor beta chains were read from a single sample in a study of regulatory T cells in long-lasting Graves disease. MiXCR, run by TCRdb on the multiplex PCR reads, gives a single entry per CDR3 protein. The sample holds 350,000 to 400,000 distinct CDR3 sequences, 16% seen once. The same specimen was also included in a second study, on T cells in Graves' hyperthyroidism and ophthalmopathy.

The material was peripheral blood mononuclear cells (PBMCs), obtained at new diagnosis, from a patient treated with antithyroid drugs. These receptor sequences come from a woman younger than 35 with Graves disease. Both conserved end residues are part of each CDR3. D genes are given only for firm matches. Not all rows give a size; the values are once, few, many and, for expanded clones, a class.

>NA|many|TRBJ1-1|TRBV20-1
TGCAGTGCTTCCCCACAGCCGACTGAAGCTTTCTTT
CSASPQPTEAFF
>NA|few|TRBJ2-1|TRBV6-1
TGTGCCTTTGCCGTCCACAATGAGCAGTTCTTC
CAFAVHNEQFF
>NA|many|TRBJ1-1|TRBV5-1
TGCGCCAGCAGCGCCATAAGGGGAGACACTGAAGCTTTCTTT
CASSAIRGDTEAFF
>TRBD2|many|TRBJ2-1|TRBV6-1
TGTGCCAGCAGCCCGGGGGGAGGGCCCGGCAATGAGCAGTTCTTC
CASSPGGGPGNEQFF
>NA|many|TRBJ2-7|TRBV11-2
TGTGCCAGCAGCTTAGCAGGGGTGGCCTACGAGCAGTACTTC
CASSLAGVAYEQYF
>NA|NA|TRBJ1-2|TRBV12-3/TRBV12-4
TGTGCCAGCAGTTCCTCACTTCAGGGTTCTGGCTATGGCTACACCTTC
CASSSSLQGSGYGYTF
>TRBD2|many|TRBJ2-1|TRBV20-1
TGCAGTGCTACCCGGACTAGCTCCTACAATGAGCAGTTCTTC
CSATRTSSYNEQFF
>NA|many|TRBJ2-7|TRBV14
TGTGCCAGCAGCCAAGATAAACCCCGGTCAGATCTCACCTACGAGCAGTACTTC
CASSQDKPRSDLTYEQYF
>NA|few|TRBJ1-4|TRBV28
TGTGCCAGCAGTTTATTTCAGGCAGATAATGAAAAACTGTTTTTT
CASSLFQADNEKLFF
>NA|many|TRBJ2-5|TRBV5-1
TGCGCCAGCAGCTTGGGGGCCCAAGAGACCCAGTACTTC
CASSLGAQETQYF
>NA|many|TRBJ2-4|TRBV7-9
TGTGCCAGCAGCTTGGGGGACCACGGGAACATTCAGTACTTC
CASSLGDHGNIQYF
>NA|few|TRBJ1-3|TRBV7-8
TGTGCCAGCAGCTTAACGGACAGCTCTGGAAACACCATATATTTT
CASSLTDSSGNTIYF
>TRBD2|NA|TRBJ2-1|TRBV20-1
TGCAGTGCTAGAAACCCCCCTGGGACTAGCGGGAGACGTTACAATGAGCAGTTCTTC
CSARNPPGTSGRRYNEQFF
>NA|few|TRBJ2-7|TRBV19
TGTGCCGACGAAGCTAACTACGAGCAGTACTTC
CADEANYEQYF
>NA|few|TRBJ2-5|TRBV28
TGTGCCAGCAGGGGACCAGGGCGGGTAAAGACCCAGTACTTC
CASRGPGRVKTQYF
>NA|NA|TRBJ1-2|TRBV9
TGTGCCAGCAGCGTATCGGGCAGTTCTGGCTATGGCTACACCTTC
CASSVSGSSGYGYTF
>NA|many|TRBJ1-2|TRBV2
TGTGCCAGCAGTGAATGGGCAGGGGTCTATGGCTACACCTTC
CASSEWAGVYGYTF
>NA|few|TRBJ2-1|TRBV5-4
TGTGCCAGCAGCCACCGATCATGGCGGGGCCTTCCTAATGAGCAGTTCTTC
CASSHRSWRGLPNEQFF
>TRBD1|many|TRBJ2-3|TRBV5-1
TGCGCCAGCAGCCCGGGGACAGCAGTCACAGATACGCAGTATTTT
CASSPGTAVTDTQYF
>NA|many|TRBJ2-4|TRBV20-1
TGCAGTGCTAGAGATTGGCAGGGGATGAGAGACATTCAGTACTTC
CSARDWQGMRDIQYF
>NA|many|TRBJ2-1|TRBV20-1
TGCAGTGCTAGAGATTGGAGGGCTAATGAGCAGTTCTTC
CSARDWRANEQFF
>TRBD1|NA|TRBJ1-2|TRBV2
TGTGCCAGCAGCCTCACAACCGGGACAGGGGAAAACTATGGCTACACCTTC
CASSLTTGTGENYGYTF
>NA|many|TRBJ2-1|TRBV7-3
TGTGCCAGCAGCTGGGGCAGGGACAATGAGCAGTTCTTC
CASSWGRDNEQFF
>NA|NA|TRBJ2-1|TRBV3-1
TGTGCCAGCAGCCACCCCTACAATGAGCAGTTCTTC
CASSHPYNEQFF
>NA|NA|TRBJ1-2|TRBV10-3
TGTGCCATCAGTGAAGGAAGGGCTAACTATGGCTACACCTTC
CAISEGRANYGYTF
>TRBD1|many|TRBJ1-1|TRBV5-1
TGCGCCAGCAGCCTGTGGACAGGGGGCAACACTGAAGCTTTCTTT
CASSLWTGGNTEAFF
>NA|NA|TRBJ1-2|TRBV9
TGTGCCAGCAGCGTAGGTGGGGATGGCTACACCTTC
CASSVGGDGYTF
>NA|NA|TRBJ1-5|TRBV5-8
TGTGCCAGCAGCTGGGGCGGCCACAATCAGCCCCAGCATTTT
CASSWGGHNQPQHF
>NA|many|TRBJ2-3|TRBV11-2
TGTGCCAGCAGCTTAGGAGGGAGATCGAACACAGATACGCAGTATTTT
CASSLGGRSNTDTQYF
>TRBD1|few|TRBJ2-4|TRBV5-4
TGTGCCAGCAGCCCGCGCGGGACAGGGGAACGGGGGGCCAAAAACATTCAGTACTTC
CASSPRGTGERGAKNIQYF